These T cell receptor beta chains were read from a single sample in a study of OX40 agonist ivuxolimab in advanced cancers. This table comes from immunoSEQ multiplex PCR, and its TCRdb copy is limited to in-frame clones, with some not included. Of around 56,000 clones in the sample, 70% to 85% were seen once. The material sequenced was CD4+ or CD8+ T cells sorted from blood, taken in a trial of the OX40 agonist ivuxolimab. All receptors come from an adult with an advanced solid tumor such as melanoma, head and neck, liver or kidney cancer. Each CDR3 is given with its conserved first and last residue. A D gene is named only where the DNA matches it firmly. Size is omitted from some rows. Given values are once, few, many or a class for expanded clones.

v_call	d_call	j_call	clone_size	cdr3_aa	cdr3_nt
TRBV18	.	TRBJ1-5	few	CASSPLAAAAGPRPQHF	TGTGCCAGCTCACCACTGGCCGCCGCTGCTGGGCCTCGGCCCCAGCATTTT
TRBV5-1	.	TRBJ2-1	.	CASSLDPASSYNEQFF	TGCGCCAGCAGCTTGGACCCGGCAAGCTCCTACAATGAGCAGTTCTTC
TRBV13	TRBD1	TRBJ2-7	.	CASSRQTGAYEQYF	TGTGCCAGCTCCCGCCAGACAGGGGCCTACGAGCAGTACTTC
TRBV2	.	TRBJ1-5	.	CASTQNLRDNQPQHF	TGTGCCAGCACCCAAAACCTCAGGGACAATCAGCCCCAGCATTTT
TRBV29-1	.	TRBJ2-7	.	CSVVTGRNNYEQYF	TGCAGCGTCGTCACGGGACGCAATAATTACGAGCAGTACTTC
TRBV20-1	.	TRBJ1-2	.	CSAAYGYTF	TGCAGTGCTGCCTATGGCTACACCTTC
TRBV19	.	TRBJ1-6	.	CASSILGGDNSPLHF	TGTGCCAGTAGTATCCTGGGCGGCGATAATTCACCCCTCCACTTT
TRBV27	.	TRBJ1-5	.	CASRKGLFSNQPQHF	TGTGCCAGCAGAAAGGGGTTGTTTAGCAATCAGCCCCAGCATTTT
TRBV10-1	.	TRBJ2-7	.	CASSDGFNLVQQYF	TGCGCCAGCAGTGATGGTTTTAATCTGGTCCAGCAGTACTTC
TRBV16	TRBD1	TRBJ1-5	few	CASSQSTGQINQPQHF	TGTGCCAGCAGCCAATCCACGGGACAGATAAATCAGCCCCAGCATTTT
TRBV5-6	.	TRBJ2-5	.	CASSLVTGTQETQYF	TGTGCCAGCAGCTTGGTAACAGGGACCCAAGAGACCCAGTACTTC
TRBV25-1	TRBD2	TRBJ2-5	.	CASSEFSGGAGKETQYF	TGTGCCAGCAGTGAATTCAGCGGGGGGGCCGGGAAAGAGACCCAGTACTTC
TRBV28	.	TRBJ1-2	.	CASTWGDYGYTF	TGTGCCAGCACATGGGGAGACTATGGCTACACCTTC
TRBV5-1	TRBD1	TRBJ1-6	once	CASSLGDRENSPLHF	TGCGCCAGCAGCTTGGGGGACAGGGAGAATTCACCCCTCCACTTT
TRBV19	TRBD1	TRBJ2-4	.	CASNERGRAKNIQYF	TGTGCCAGTAACGAGAGGGGGCGGGCCAAAAACATTCAGTACTTC
TRBV7-9	.	TRBJ1-6	.	CASSPVPGLAPLHF	TGTGCCAGCAGCCCGGTCCCAGGATTAGCACCCCTCCACTTT
TRBV6-1	.	TRBJ1-2	.	CASSDSRGNYGYTF	TGTGCCAGCAGTGATAGCAGGGGTAACTATGGCTACACCTTC
TRBV18	TRBD2	TRBJ2-2	once	CASSPGLAVMNTGELFF	TGTGCCAGCTCTCCGGGACTAGCGGTTATGAACACCGGGGAGCTGTTTTTT
TRBV28	.	TRBJ2-7	.	CASSFRGAGSYEQYF	TGTGCCAGCAGTTTCCGGGGGGCGGGGAGCTACGAGCAGTACTTC
TRBV10-1	TRBD1	TRBJ1-1	.	CASSKQGANTEAFF	TGCGCCAGCTCCAAACAGGGGGCGAACACTGAAGCTTTCTTT
TRBV4-3	.	TRBJ2-7	.	CASSQESPLYHRTYEQYF	TGCGCCAGCAGCCAAGAGTCTCCCCTATACCATAGGACCTACGAGCAGTACTTC
TRBV19	.	TRBJ1-5	.	CASSIGGQKGNQPQHF	TGTGCCAGTAGTATAGGAGGACAGAAAGGGAATCAGCCCCAGCATTTT
TRBV7-2	.	TRBJ2-7	.	CASSLEGGVWYEQYF	TGTGCCAGCAGCTTAGAAGGGGGGGTTTGGTACGAGCAGTACTTC
TRBV5-6	TRBD2	TRBJ2-1	.	CASRLIAGRYNEQFF	TGTGCCAGCAGACTTATAGCGGGACGTTACAATGAGCAGTTCTTC
TRBV9	TRBD1	TRBJ1-1	.	CASSVVGDRGTEAFF	TGTGCCAGCAGCGTAGTGGGGGACAGGGGGACTGAAGCTTTCTTT
TRBV5-5	.	TRBJ1-1	.	CASSLGTDMNTEAFF	TGTGCCAGCAGCTTGGGTACGGACATGAACACTGAAGCTTTCTTT
TRBV6-5	TRBD1	TRBJ1-4	.	CASSRTGNEKLFF	TGTGCCAGCAGTAGGACAGGGAATGAAAAACTGTTTTTT
TRBV6-5	.	TRBJ1-1	.	CASSELRGWEAFF	TGTGCCAGCAGTGAGTTAAGGGGGTGGGAAGCTTTCTTT
TRBV14	.	TRBJ2-4	once	CASSHGTQLGIQYF	TGTGCCAGCAGCCATGGGACACAGTTGGGCATTCAGTACTTC
TRBV7-2	.	TRBJ2-7	.	CASSPWTASYEQYF	TGTGCCAGCAGCCCCTGGACTGCCTCCTACGAGCAGTACTTC